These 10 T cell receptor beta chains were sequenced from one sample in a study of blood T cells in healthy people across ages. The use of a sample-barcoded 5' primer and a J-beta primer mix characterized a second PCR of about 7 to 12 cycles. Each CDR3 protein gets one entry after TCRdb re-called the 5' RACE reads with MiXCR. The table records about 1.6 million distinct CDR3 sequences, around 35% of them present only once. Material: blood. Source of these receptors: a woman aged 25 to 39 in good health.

The CDR3 sequence: CASSLGTSGRALDTQYF. The CDR3 DNA is TGTGCCAGCAGCCTGGGGACTAGCGGGAGGGCCCTGGATACGCAGTATTTT. This chain links TRBV7-2 with TRBJ2-3; 16 bases are shared with TRBD2. Losses at the gene ends were 5 bases for V and 6 bases for J; bases not matched to a gene: 8. Germline lookup yields CDR1 SGHTA and CDR2 FQGNSA. The CDR3 is 17 amino acids.

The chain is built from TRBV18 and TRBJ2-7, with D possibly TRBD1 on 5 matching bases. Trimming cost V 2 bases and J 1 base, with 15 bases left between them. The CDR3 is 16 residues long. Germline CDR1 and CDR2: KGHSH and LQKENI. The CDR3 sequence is CASSPDSRAISYEQYF. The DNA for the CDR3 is TGTGCCAGCTCACCAGATTCCAGGGCGATTTCCTACGAGCAGTACTTC. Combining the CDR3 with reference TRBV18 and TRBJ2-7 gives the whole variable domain NAGVMQNPRHLVRRRGQEARLRCSPMKGHSHVYWYRQLPEEGLKFMVYLQKENIIDESGMPKERFSAEFPKEGPSILRIQQVVRGDSAAYFCASSPDSRAISYEQYFGPGTRLTVT.

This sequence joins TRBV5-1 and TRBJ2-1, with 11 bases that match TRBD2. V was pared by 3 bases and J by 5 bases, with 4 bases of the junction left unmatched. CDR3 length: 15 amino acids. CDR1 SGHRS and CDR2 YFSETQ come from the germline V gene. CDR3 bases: TGCGCCAGCAGCTCCCGACTAGCGGGGCACAATGAGCAGTTCTTC. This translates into CASSSRLAGHNEQFF.

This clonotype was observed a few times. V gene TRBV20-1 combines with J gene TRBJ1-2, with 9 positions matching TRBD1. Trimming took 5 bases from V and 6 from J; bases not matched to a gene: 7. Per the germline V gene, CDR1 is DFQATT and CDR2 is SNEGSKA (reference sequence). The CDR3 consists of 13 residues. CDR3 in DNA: TGCAGTGCTTACAGGGGGCAGGAGGATGGCTACACCTTC. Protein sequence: CSAYRGQEDGYTF.

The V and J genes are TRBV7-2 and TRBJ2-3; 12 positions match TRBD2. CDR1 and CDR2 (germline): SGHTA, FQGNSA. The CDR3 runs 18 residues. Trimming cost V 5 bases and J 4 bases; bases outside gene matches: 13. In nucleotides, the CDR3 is TGTGCCAGCAGCCACAGCAAGGGGCTAGCGGGGGGGGCAGATACGCAGTATTTT. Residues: CASSHSKGLAGGADTQYF.

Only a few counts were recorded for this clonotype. The CDR3 coding sequence is TGTGCCAGTAGCCGGGCCCTGGCGGAGACCCAGTACTTC. Translated, it gives CASSRALAETQYF. The rearrangement links TRBV19 to TRBJ2-5, with D unclear. This CDR3 spans 13 amino acids. Trimming pared 6 bases from V and 5 bases from J, leaving 13 bases between. Germline lookup yields CDR1 LNHDA and CDR2 SQIVND (reference sequence).

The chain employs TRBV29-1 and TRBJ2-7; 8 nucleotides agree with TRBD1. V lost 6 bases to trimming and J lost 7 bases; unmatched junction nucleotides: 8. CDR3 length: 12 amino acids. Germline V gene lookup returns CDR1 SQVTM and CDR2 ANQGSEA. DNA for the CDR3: TGCAGCGTAGGACAGGGTTTGGGGGAGCAGTACTTC. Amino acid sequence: CSVGQGLGEQYF.

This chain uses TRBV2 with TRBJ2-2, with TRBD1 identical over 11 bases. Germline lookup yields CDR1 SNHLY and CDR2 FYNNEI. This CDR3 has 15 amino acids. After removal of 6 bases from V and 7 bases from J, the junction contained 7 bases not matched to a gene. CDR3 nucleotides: TGTGCCAGCAGGGACAGGGGGCAACGGGTCGGGGAGCTGTTTTTT. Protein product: CASRDRGQRVGELFF.

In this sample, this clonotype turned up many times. The CDR3 nucleotides read TGCAGCGTTAAGACAGGGGTAGAGACCCAGTACTTC. Its translation: CSVKTGVETQYF. The chain employs TRBV29-1 and TRBJ2-5; 8 bases line up with TRBD1. Trimming removed 5 bases from V and 4 bases from J; junction bases left unmatched: 3. This CDR3 comprises 12 residues. Germline V gene sequence: CDR1 SQVTM, CDR2 ANQGSEA.

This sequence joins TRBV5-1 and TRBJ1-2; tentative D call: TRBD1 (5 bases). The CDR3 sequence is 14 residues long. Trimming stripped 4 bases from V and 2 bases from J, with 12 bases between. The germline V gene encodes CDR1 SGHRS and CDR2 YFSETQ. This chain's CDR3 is CASSPVGRNYGYTF. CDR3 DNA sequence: TGCGCCAGCAGCCCCGTGGGGCGGAACTATGGCTACACCTTC.